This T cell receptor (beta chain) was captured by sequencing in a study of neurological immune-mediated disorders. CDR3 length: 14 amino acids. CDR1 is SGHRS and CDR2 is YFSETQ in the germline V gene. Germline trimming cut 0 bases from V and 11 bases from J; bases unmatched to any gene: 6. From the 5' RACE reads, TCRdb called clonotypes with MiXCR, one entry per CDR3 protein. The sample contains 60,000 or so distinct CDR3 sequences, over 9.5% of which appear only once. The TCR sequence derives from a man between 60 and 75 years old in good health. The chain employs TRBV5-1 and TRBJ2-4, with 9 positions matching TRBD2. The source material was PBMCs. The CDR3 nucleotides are TGCGCCAGCAGCTTGGGCCTAGCGGGGTCCGTTCAGTACTTC. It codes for CASSLGLAGSVQYF.